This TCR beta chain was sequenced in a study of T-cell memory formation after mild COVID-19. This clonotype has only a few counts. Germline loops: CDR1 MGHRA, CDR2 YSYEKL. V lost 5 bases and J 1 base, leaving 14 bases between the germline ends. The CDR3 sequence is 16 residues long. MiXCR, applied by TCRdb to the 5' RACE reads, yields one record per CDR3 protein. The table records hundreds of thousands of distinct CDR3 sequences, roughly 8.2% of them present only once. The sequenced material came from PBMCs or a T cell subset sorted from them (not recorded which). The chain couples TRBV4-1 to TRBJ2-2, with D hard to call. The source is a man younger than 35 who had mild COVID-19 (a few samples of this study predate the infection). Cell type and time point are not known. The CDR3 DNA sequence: TGCGCCAGCAGCTCTTTAGACACATTGAACACCGGGGAGCTGTTTTTT. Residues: CASSSLDTLNTGELFF.